This note documents a single T cell receptor beta chain sequence. Its target is unknown. PCR used 60 Vbeta primers and 13 Jbeta primers. Here immunoSEQ multiplex PCR was the method, and the copy in TCRdb shows in-frame clones only, minus some. This sample yields about 96,000 clones, of which approximately 72% are seen a single time; around 3.2% belongs to the top ten. The record originates from a study of cytomegalovirus exposure and HLA in healthy donors. Germline CDR1 MGHRA, CDR2 YSYEKL. The length of the CDR3 is 14 residues. The junction had 7 bases not matched to a gene; V was cut back by 4 bases and J by 6 bases. Study results and caveats: Later analysis suggested most CMV-associated TCR beta chains were HLA-restricted. A later analysis showed HLA-associated TCR beta chains outstripping equally common others in clonal expansion. As a later analysis revealed, the rate of TCR association differed by HLA locus, with DRB1 most and HLA-C fewest.

The receptor comes from a female donor in good health and CMV-seropositive. The sample comprised PBMCs. V is TRBV4-1 and J is TRBJ2-3, with TRBD2 matching 7 bases. The CDR3 coding sequence is TGCGCCAGCAGCCCGCAGAGCGGGATTGATACGCAGTATTTT. This translates into CASSPQSGIDTQYF.